The subject of this entry is one TCR beta chain. This entry is derived from a study of blood T cell repertoires in COVID-19. Turning to the study itself: Sample material is recorded as cDNA or gDNA derived from T cells, B-cell-depleted T cells, or PBMCs.

V dropped 4 bases and J dropped 10 bases, with 17 bases sitting between them. The CDR3 runs to 13 residues. Germline V gene lookup returns CDR1 SGDLS and CDR2 YYNGEE. Assay: immunoSEQ multiplex PCR; the TCRdb copy retains only in-frame clones and omits some. The table records 100,000 to 150,000 clones, roughly 82% of them present only once. The chain couples TRBV9 to TRBJ1-1, with D hard to call. The sample was peripheral blood. The TCR sequence derives from a human donor in a cohort sampled during active COVID-19. CDR3 DNA: TGTGCCAGCAGCCCGGAGACTAGGGAGGGAGCTTTCTTT. Protein: CASSPETREGAFF. Full variable domain (outside the CDR3, taken from reference TRBV9 and TRBJ1-1): DSGVTQTPKHLITATGQRVTLRCSPRSGDLSVYWYQQSLDQGLQFLIQYYNGEERAKGNILERFSAQQFPDLHSELNLSSLELGDSALYFCASSPETREGAFFGQGTRLTVV.